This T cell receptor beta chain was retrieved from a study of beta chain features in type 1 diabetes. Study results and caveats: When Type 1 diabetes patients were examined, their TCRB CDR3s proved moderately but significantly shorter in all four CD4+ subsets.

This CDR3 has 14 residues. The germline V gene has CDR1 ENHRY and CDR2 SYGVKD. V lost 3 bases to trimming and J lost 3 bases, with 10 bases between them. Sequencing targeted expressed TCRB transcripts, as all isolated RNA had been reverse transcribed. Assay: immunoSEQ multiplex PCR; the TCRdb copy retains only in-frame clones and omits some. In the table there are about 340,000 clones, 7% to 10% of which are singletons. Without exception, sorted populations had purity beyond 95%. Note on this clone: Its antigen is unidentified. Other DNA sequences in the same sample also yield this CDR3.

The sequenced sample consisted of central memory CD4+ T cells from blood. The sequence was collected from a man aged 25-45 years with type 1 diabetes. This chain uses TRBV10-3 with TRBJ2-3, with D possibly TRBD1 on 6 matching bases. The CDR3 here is CAISEGQGTDTQYF. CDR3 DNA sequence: TGTGCCATCAGTGAAGGGCAGGGGACAGATACGCAGTATTTT.